The TCR beta chain described here comes from a study of blood T cell repertoires in COVID-19 (dated by TCRdb to about 2020). At the level of the whole study: The collaborator samples originated in the United States, Italy and Spain and spanned the acute and convalescent phases of COVID-19. The material from the prospective study consisted of cDNA or gDNA derived from T cells, B-cell-depleted T cells, or PBMCs. The dataset comprised deeply sampled blood TCRbeta repertoires from subjects exposed to, actively infected with, or recovered from COVID-19. The repertoires were released in a freely available public database intended as a resource for research on the immune response to SARS-CoV-2. The samples were drawn from two sources: the first 160 participants of the ongoing ImmuneRACE study, and 1,200 or so subjects contributed by 6 global collaborators. The sample metadata nearly always contained a de-identified subject ID, COVID-19 status, age in years and sex. Where HLA class I and class II types were available, the types were taken from metadata supplied by the sample provider, not from assay-based typing.

Participants in the prospective study were enrolled through a virtual design, were aged 18 to 89 years, and lived in roughly 24 United States geographic areas. In the prospective study, cohorts were assigned on the basis of participant-reported clinical history obtained from a screening survey and a study questionnaire. Mobile phlebotomists in the prospective study collected whole blood, serum and a nasopharyngeal or oropharyngeal swab from every participant. Prospective study participants could optionally give additional blood draws and questionnaires over a 2-month period. Before DNA extraction, prospective study blood samples were shipped either frozen or at room temperature. TCRbeta CDR3 regions were amplified from genomic DNA using the immunoSEQ Assay, a bias-controlled multiplex PCR. The paper's processing steps were these. Within the assay, amplification of reference gene primers was used to estimate how many nucleated cells each sample contained. Sequence reads were collapsed and filtered to measure the absolute abundance of every unique TCRbeta CDR3 rearrangement. For each sample, productive Simpson clonality was calculated as the square root of Simpson's diversity index over productive rearrangements. TCRdb limited this immuneACCESS table to in-frame rearrangements with V and J called. A share of clones is missing; checked studies link under half to unresolved V genes, and the rest is unexplained. Clone size and V and J calls were adopted from that table, with D and trimming inferred from the DNA. The sample table shows roughly 400,000 clones, and approximately 91% are seen once. The top ten constitute approximately 2.1% of the sample.

The research as a whole found: Clinical and demographic metadata were provided uncurated, with the amount varying by source and participant.

CDR1 is given as WSHSY and CDR2 as SAAADI, both from the germline V gene. The V end loses 4 bases and the J end loses 6 bases, and a stretch of 12 bases separates them. The cysteine opens and the phenylalanine closes a CDR3 of 13 amino acids. Just the 39-base CDR3 DNA is kept, in frame starting at base 1. This clone was picked up a small number of times. Its antigen is not yet known. No much larger clone is present one base from it, and per-base qualities are unavailable. Recombination linked TRBV10-2 to TRBJ1-2, with the identity of the D gene unclear. Sequencing was done on a sample of PBMCs or T cells enriched from blood (not recorded which). This clonotype originated in a woman in her forties with acute COVID-19. The CDR3 in this case is CASSGMGFDGYTF. The DNA sequence reads TGCGCCAGCAGTGGTATGGGCTTCGATGGCTACACCTTC.